What follows are 30 T cell receptor beta chains derived from one specimen sequenced in a study of T cell responses to AZD1222 COVID-19 vaccine. Some clones are missing from TCRdb's copy, which holds only in-frame ones; the method was immunoSEQ multiplex PCR. The sample records some 150,000 clones, more than 85% being singletons. The specimen comprised peripheral blood, sampled on day 0 of AZD1222 vaccination. These receptor sequences come from an adult in good health.

This chain joins TRBV25-1 and TRBJ2-1; D may be TRBD2 (6 bases). The CDR3 is 15 residues long. Germline CDR1 and CDR2: MGHDK and SYGVNS. V lost 3 bases and J 5 bases, leaving 14 bases between the germline ends. The CDR3 spells CASSEGLISNNEQFF. The CDR3 DNA reads TGTGCCAGCAGTGAGGGACTCATCAGCAACAATGAGCAGTTCTTC.

V and J are TRBV5-1 and TRBJ1-1; a possible D gene is TRBD1 (6 bases). There are 15 residues in the CDR3. Per the germline V gene, CDR1 is SGHRS and CDR2 is YFSETQ. Trimming removed 0 bases from V and 0 bases from J, with 9 bases in between. CDR3 DNA sequence: TGCGCCAGCAGCTTGGGGGGGGCCGTGAACACTGAAGCTTTCTTT. Translated, it gives CASSLGGAVNTEAFF.

V and J are TRBV3-1 (or the pseudogene TRBV3-2) and TRBJ2-7; D gene uncertain. V was clipped by 1 base and J by 5 bases, with 9 bases between them. The germline V gene has CDR1 LGHDT and CDR2 YNNKEL (reference sequence). The CDR3 extends over 13 amino acids. CDR3 coding DNA: TGTGCCAGCAGCCAAGGCCGGCCCGACGAGCAGTACTTC. As protein: CASSQGRPDEQYF.

The V call is TRBV20-1, the J call TRBJ1-4, with TRBD1 matching 8 bases. The CDR3 has 15 amino acids. With V trimmed by 6 bases and J by 0 bases, 6 bases remained unmatched. Per germline, CDR1 DFQATT and CDR2 SNEGSKA (reference sequence). CDR3 residues: CSASGQGATNEKLFF. The CDR3 region has the DNA TGCAGTGCGAGTGGACAGGGTGCAACTAATGAAAAACTGTTTTTT.

The chain employs TRBV7-8 and TRBJ2-1, with TRBD2 identical over 14 bases. Trimming removed 4 bases from V and 7 bases from J; junction bases left unmatched: 6. Looked up from germline, CDR1 is SGHVS and CDR2 is FQNEAQ. The CDR3 extends over 16 amino acids. CDR3 nucleotides: TGTGCCAGCAGCTCTGGGACTAGCGGGAGAATTAATGAGCAGTTCTTC. Translating gives CASSSGTSGRINEQFF. Complete variable domain (other parts from reference TRBV7-8 and TRBJ2-1): GAGVSQSPRYKVAKRGQDVALRCDPISGHVSLFWYQQALGQGPEFLTYFQNEAQLDKSGLPSDRFFAERPEGSVSTLKIQRTQQEDSAVYLCASSSGTSGRINEQFFGPGTRLTVL.

V gene TRBV12-3 or TRBV12-4 combines with J gene TRBJ2-5, with 10 bases fitting TRBD1. The J segment lost 7 bases and the V segment lost 3 bases, leaving 2 bases of the junction unmatched. The CDR3 is made up of 13 amino acids. The CDR3 spells CASSFGDRGTQYF. The CDR3 DNA sequence: TGTGCCAGCAGTTTTGGGGACAGGGGGACCCAGTACTTC.

The chain combines TRBV10-1 with TRBJ2-1; 10 bases map to TRBD2. J lost 7 bases, V lost 6 bases, and 6 bases had no gene match. CDR1 WNHNN and CDR2 SYGVQD come from the germline V gene (reference sequence). The CDR3 runs to 14 residues. Written as DNA, the CDR3 is TGCGCCAGCAGCTTGAGCGGGAGGGGAAATGAGCAGTTCTTC. Its protein product is CASSLSGRGNEQFF.

The chain couples TRBV30 to TRBJ2-1, with TRBD2 matching 12 bases. In germline, CDR1 is GTSNPN, CDR2 SVGIG (reference sequence). CDR3 size: 15 residues. The trim removed 0 bases at V and 8 bases at J, leaving 5 bases unmatched. The CDR3 protein is CAWSVGLAGRDEQFF. CDR3 DNA sequence: TGTGCCTGGAGTGTAGGACTAGCGGGAAGGGATGAGCAGTTCTTC.

V gene TRBV27 combines with J gene TRBJ2-5, with D hard to call. The CDR3 totals 15 residues. Germline CDR1 is MNHEY and CDR2 is SMNVEV (reference sequence). Trimming shortened V by 6 bases and J by 2 bases, and 16 bases separated the two germline ends. CDR3 sequence reads: CASSNSGSPQETQYF. The CDR3 DNA sequence: TGTGCCAGCAGCAACTCCGGGTCCCCACAAGAGACCCAGTACTTC.

The V gene is TRBV24-1, the J gene TRBJ2-3; 9 nucleotides line up with TRBD1. CDR1 and CDR2 from the germline V gene are KGHDR and SFDVKD. V was pared by 4 bases and J by 6 bases, with 10 bases of the junction left unmatched. This CDR3 has 16 residues. CDR3 DNA: TGTGCCACCAGTGAACCCGGACAGGGGATTAGGGATACGCAGTATTTT. Protein product: CATSEPGQGIRDTQYF.

This clone was seen just once. This chain links TRBV7-9 with TRBJ2-1; D possibly uses TRBD1 or TRBD2 (5 bases each). The germline V gene encodes CDR1 SEHNR and CDR2 FQNEAQ (reference sequence). Deletions cut 5 bases from V and 5 bases from J, with 10 bases between. The CDR3 is 13 residues long. Written as DNA, the CDR3 is TGTGCCAGCAGCCGGGGACCTGACAATGAGCAGTTCTTC. It yields the protein CASSRGPDNEQFF.

The V call is TRBV7-9, the J call TRBJ1-1; no reliable D call. The CDR3 covers 14 residues. CDR1 is SEHNR and CDR2 is FQNEAQ in the germline V gene (reference sequence). Trimming cost V 2 bases and J 1 base, with 8 bases left between them. The CDR3 reads CASSLMIGNTEAFF. The CDR3 DNA reads as TGTGCCAGCAGCTTAATGATAGGGAACACTGAAGCTTTCTTT.

The V and J genes are TRBV30 and TRBJ1-1; D remains ambiguous. Per the germline V gene, CDR1 is GTSNPN and CDR2 is SVGIG (reference sequence). V dropped 2 bases and J dropped 6 bases, with 16 bases sitting between them. This CDR3 has 14 amino acids. CDR3 sequence (DNA): TGTGCCTGGAGTTGGCGGGGTGGAGGTGCTGAAGCTTTCTTT. Protein product: CAWSWRGGGAEAFF.

The DNA of the CDR3 is TGTGCCAGCAGCTTAGAAGGGGCGGGAGACGAGCAGTACTTC. Its protein is CASSLEGAGDEQYF. This chain links TRBV7-9 with TRBJ2-7, with 7 bases identical to TRBD2. Germline loops: CDR1 SEHNR, CDR2 FQNEAQ (reference sequence). The CDR3 consists of 14 residues. V lost 1 base to trimming and J lost 5 bases; unmatched junction nucleotides: 5.

V and J are TRBV9 and TRBJ2-2; 8 bases line up with TRBD2. Germline loops: CDR1 SGDLS, CDR2 YYNGEE. The trim removed 4 bases at V and 1 base at J, leaving 6 bases unmatched. This CDR3 has 16 amino acids. CDR3 loop: CASSRTLAENTGELFF. The CDR3 DNA is TGTGCCAGCAGCCGAACACTAGCGGAGAACACCGGGGAGCTGTTTTTT. Looking up the rest from reference TRBV9 and TRBJ2-2 gives the full variable domain: DSGVTQTPKHLITATGQRVTLRCSPRSGDLSVYWYQQSLDQGLQFLIQYYNGEERAKGNILERFSAQQFPDLHSELNLSSLELGDSALYFCASSRTLAENTGELFFGEGSRLTVL.

The chain carries TRBV6-2 or TRBV6-3 and TRBJ1-4; D perhaps matches TRBD1 (6 bases). The CDR3 is 16 amino acids. The V gene lost 5 bases and the J gene lost 1 base, with 14 bases spanning the gap. CDR1 is MNHEY and CDR2 is SVGEGT in the germline V gene. DNA for the CDR3: TGTGCCAGCAGTACGCCCCTACAGGGAACTAATGAAAAACTGTTTTTT. The encoded protein is CASSTPLQGTNEKLFF.

V usage is TRBV27 and J usage is TRBJ2-1; D may be TRBD1 (5 bases). CDR3 size: 14 residues. Germline CDR1 reads MNHEY; CDR2 reads SMNVEV (reference sequence). V shed 5 bases and J shed 9 bases, with 17 bases lying between them. The CDR3 DNA reads as TGTGCCAGCAGTCCCAGTCAAGGGGTGCTTGAGCAGTTCTTC. Translation: CASSPSQGVLEQFF.

The V gene is TRBV6-6, the J gene TRBJ1-1; D remains ambiguous. The CDR3 is 13 amino acids. Germline V gene lookup returns CDR1 MNHNY and CDR2 SVGAGI (reference sequence). The ends were cut back, 2 bases at V and 4 bases at J, with 8 bases in the middle. Written as DNA, the CDR3 is TGTGCCAGCAGTTACACTGGGCTCACTGAAGCTTTCTTT. Protein: CASSYTGLTEAFF.

The chain is built from TRBV6-5 and TRBJ1-2, with 9 bases identical to TRBD1. This CDR3 region has 15 residues. CDR1 MNHEY and CDR2 SVGAGI come from the germline V gene. V lost 5 bases, J lost 4 bases, and 8 bases stayed unmatched. The CDR3 loop is CASSHKWDRVYGYTF. The CDR3 region has the DNA TGTGCCAGCAGTCACAAGTGGGACAGGGTCTATGGCTACACCTTC.

This sequence joins TRBV24-1 and TRBJ1-2; tentative D call: TRBD1 (6 bases). The CDR3 contains 14 residues. Germline CDR1 is KGHDR and CDR2 is SFDVKD. The V and J ends lost 5 bases and 4 bases respectively, with 13 bases between them. CDR3 sequence reads: CATSGAGETYGYTF. The CDR3 bases are TGTGCCACCAGTGGGGCAGGGGAGACCTATGGCTACACCTTC.

This clone was seen a single time. The chain carries TRBV10-3 and TRBJ1-4; possibly TRBD1 for D (6 bases). Trimming pared 5 bases from V and 4 bases from J, leaving 8 bases between. The CDR3 is 13 residues long. Germline-derived CDR1 and CDR2 are ENHRY and SYGVKD. The CDR3 DNA is TGTGCCATCAGTCAGGGGTTTAATGAAAAACTGTTTTTT. It codes for CAISQGFNEKLFF.

The chain carries TRBV28 and TRBJ1-2, with D perhaps TRBD1 (6 bases). CDR1 and CDR2 from the germline V gene are MDHEN and SYDVKM. V lost 6 bases and J 8 bases, leaving 19 bases between the germline ends. This CDR3 has 14 amino acids. The CDR3 here is CASRIGGDRKGYTF. As DNA, the CDR3 is TGTGCCAGCAGGATAGGGGGGGACCGAAAGGGCTACACCTTC.

J is TRBJ1-5 and V is TRBV4-1, with D unresolved. In germline, CDR1 is MGHRA, CDR2 YSYEKL. With 0 bases removed from V and 6 bases from J, the gap between germline ends came to 12 bases. This CDR3 is 15 amino acids long. DNA for the CDR3: TGCGCCAGCAGCCAAGATCAAGGCGGGCGTCAGCCCCAGCATTTT. It translates to CASSQDQGGRQPQHF.

The table lists this clone with a few counts. V usage is TRBV3-1 (or the pseudogene TRBV3-2) and J usage is TRBJ2-7; the match to TRBD1 covers 7 bases. The CDR3 has 14 amino acids. The J segment lost 2 bases and the V segment lost 1 base, leaving 2 bases of the junction unmatched. CDR1 and CDR2 from the germline V gene are LGHDT and YNNKEL (reference sequence). In DNA form, the CDR3 reads TGTGCCAGCAGCCAAGCGGGACAGACCTACGAGCAGTACTTC. This gives the protein CASSQAGQTYEQYF.

V is TRBV5-1 and J is TRBJ2-2, with unresolved D. The germline CDR1 and CDR2 sequences are SGHRS and YFSETQ. V lost 3 bases, J lost 1 base, and 13 bases lay in between. The CDR3 is 16 residues long. The CDR3 loop reads CASSSKTPGNTGELFF. The CDR3 DNA reads TGCGCCAGCAGCTCGAAAACTCCAGGGAACACCGGGGAGCTGTTTTTT.

The J gene is TRBJ2-2, the V gene TRBV12-3 or TRBV12-4, with no clear D. Trimming left V 2 bases short and J 6 bases short, with 4 bases between. The CDR3 extends over 12 amino acids. The CDR3 nucleotides read TGTGCCAGCAGTTTATACCCCGGGGAGCTGTTTTTT. It codes for CASSLYPGELFF.

This chain joins TRBV28 and TRBJ1-5; D is ambiguous. Trimming removed 7 bases from V and 7 bases from J, with 17 bases in between. Per germline, CDR1 MDHEN and CDR2 SYDVKM. There are 14 residues in the CDR3. CDR3 bases: TGTGCCAGCAAACTGGGCGGGGATGGACAGCCCCAGCATTTT. Encoded protein: CASKLGGDGQPQHF. Based on the CDR3 plus reference TRBV28 and TRBJ1-5, the full variable domain is DVKVTQSSRYLVKRTGEKVFLECVQDMDHENMFWYRQDPGLGLRLIYFSYDVKMKEKGDIPEGYSVSREKKERFSLILESASTNQTSMYLCASKLGGDGQPQHFGDGTRLSIL.

V and J are TRBV11-1 and TRBJ2-5, with unresolved D. The germline CDR1 and CDR2 sequences are SGHAT and FQDESV (reference sequence). The CDR3 extends over 14 amino acids. V shed 1 base and J shed 1 base, with 7 bases lying between them. CDR3 loop: CASSLGLSQETQYF. The CDR3 region has the DNA TGTGCCAGCAGCTTAGGATTAAGCCAAGAGACCCAGTACTTC.

The V call is TRBV25-1, the J call TRBJ2-5, with TRBD2 matching 9 bases. Losses at the gene ends were 0 bases for V and 4 bases for J; bases not matched to a gene: 9. Germline CDR1 and CDR2: MGHDK and SYGVNS. CDR3 length: 17 residues. In DNA, the CDR3 is TGTGCCAGCAGTGAATATTGGGGGGCAGCGGGAGGAGAGACCCAGTACTTC. Translation gives CASSEYWGAAGGETQYF.

CDR3 protein: CASSIGRGLGETQYF. For the CDR3, the DNA is TGTGCCAGTAGTATAGGCCGGGGTTTGGGGGAGACCCAGTACTTC. The V call is TRBV19, the J call TRBJ2-5; weak D call: TRBD2 (5 bases). CDR1 and CDR2 from the germline V gene are LNHDA and SQIVND (reference sequence). The CDR3 extends over 15 amino acids. The V gene lost 1 base and the J gene lost 5 bases, with 14 bases spanning the gap.